One T cell receptor (beta chain) is described in this entry. As yet, its antigen is unknown. The data were taken from a study of cytomegalovirus exposure and HLA in healthy donors. General study points: Most TCR sequences showed up rarely, but some public TCRs showed up in many donors.

This CDR3 region has 15 residues. Trimming pared 0 bases from V and 4 bases from J, leaving 12 bases between. CDR1 is MNHEY and CDR2 is SVGAGI in the germline V gene. Donors sampled were nominally healthy, though unrecorded immune exposures were likely. With 60 Vbeta and 13 Jbeta primers, the PCR was carried out. This table comes from immunoSEQ multiplex PCR, and its TCRdb copy is limited to in-frame clones, with some not included. The sample yields over 75,000 clones, 64% seen once. The chain uses TRBV6-5 and TRBJ1-2; no firm D call. Sequencing was done on a sample of PBMCs. The TCR was taken from a human donor in good health. CDR3 DNA: TGTGCCAGCAGTTACTCGGCGGCTTCCGGCTATGGCTACACCTTC. Translation gives CASSYSAASGYGYTF.